This TCR beta chain was identified in a study of post-analysis software for immune sequencing data. Overall study context: Multiple sclerosis in the patients followed relapsing-remitting, secondary progressive and progressive-relapsing courses.

CDR3 length: 12 amino acids. The germline V gene encodes CDR1 SNHLY and CDR2 FYNNEI. Trimming removed 6 bases from V and 6 bases from J, with 8 bases in between. The TCR beta cDNA libraries carried unique molecular identifiers. Approximately 0.5 million cDNA molecules were recovered from an input of 1 to 10 million T cells. TCRdb analysed the PCR reads with MiXCR anew, one entry per CDR3 protein. The data show around 250,000 distinct CDR3 sequences, 36% seen once. As for this clonotype: Its specificity is unknown.

Study results and limitations: Compared with controls, patients had more of five TRBV segments, including TRBV5-6, TRBV5-1 and TRBV20-1.

This clonotype was obtained from a girl aged 5 to 17 with multiple sclerosis. The sample comprised blood. The V and J genes are TRBV2 and TRBJ2-2; a weak D match, TRBD1 (5 bases). The CDR3 is CASSRVAGELFF. The CDR3 region has the DNA TGTGCCAGCAGCAGGGTAGCCGGGGAGCTGTTTTTT.